The 30 T cell receptor beta chains below were found in one sample sequenced in a study of blood T cell repertoires in COVID-19. TCRdb's copy holds only in-frame clones and misses some; the assay was immunoSEQ multiplex PCR. This table holds 190,000 or so clones, around 81% found once. The sample consisted of peripheral blood. The receptors come from a man in his sixties with COVID-19, enrolled during active disease.

The chain joins TRBV25-1 to TRBJ2-7; D is possibly TRBD1 (5 bases). In germline, CDR1 is MGHDK, CDR2 SYGVNS. With 2 bases removed from V and 2 bases from J, the gap between germline ends came to 10 bases. There are 14 residues in the CDR3. The CDR3 DNA sequence: TGTGCCAGCAGTGAAAGGGGCAAAACCTACGAGCAGTACTTC. This encodes CASSERGKTYEQYF.

This chain links TRBV12-3 or TRBV12-4 with TRBJ1-2; D might be TRBD1 (5 bases). Trimming cost V 2 bases and J 7 bases, with 11 bases left between them. There are 13 residues in the CDR3. Written as DNA, the CDR3 is TGTGCCAGCAGTTTACAGGGCAGGGCTGGCTACACCTTC. This sequence encodes CASSLQGRAGYTF.

The J gene is TRBJ2-1, the V gene TRBV2; maybe TRBD2 (5 bases). The CDR3 spans 11 residues. CDR1 is SNHLY, CDR2 FYNNEI, per germline. V lost 4 bases and J 7 bases, leaving 5 bases between the germline ends. CDR3 region: CASSGTNEQFF. CDR3 sequence (DNA): TGTGCCAGCAGTGGGACTAATGAGCAGTTCTTC.

V gene TRBV4-2 combines with J gene TRBJ1-1; weak D call: TRBD1 (5 bases). From germline, CDR1 is LGHNA and CDR2 YNFKEQ. V lost 1 base and J 0 bases, leaving 24 bases between the germline ends. This CDR3 has 20 amino acids. CDR3 residues: CASSQADPRLWGDMNTEAFF. The CDR3 nucleotides are TGTGCCAGCAGCCAAGCGGACCCGCGATTGTGGGGGGATATGAACACTGAAGCTTTCTTT.

This clone was observed a few times. Other nucleotide sequences in the sample specify the same CDR3. J is TRBJ1-1 and V is TRBV12-3 or TRBV12-4; D is uncertain. V was clipped by 3 bases and J by 8 bases, with 7 bases between them. This CDR3 region has 11 residues. For the CDR3, the DNA is TGTGCCAGCAGTTTGGGCCCCGAAGCTTTCTTT. This gives the protein CASSLGPEAFF.

The chain combines TRBV6-8 with TRBJ1-4; the D gene is possibly TRBD1 (6 bases). The CDR3 is 14 residues long. Deletions cut 2 bases from V and 7 bases from J, with 11 bases between. Looked up from germline, CDR1 is MNHGY and CDR2 is SAAAGT. The CDR3 DNA sequence: TGTGCCAGCAGTTACCAGGGGAAGGGTGAAAAACTGTTTTTT. Protein: CASSYQGKGEKLFF.

The chain links TRBV29-1 to TRBJ2-5; possibly TRBD1 for D (6 bases). Germline lookup yields CDR1 SQVTM and CDR2 ANQGSEA. The CDR3 totals 13 residues. Between the trimmed V and J ends, which lost 5 bases and 5 bases, there was a span of 15 bases. The DNA for the CDR3 is TGCAGCGTTCAGGGGCCAGGGGCCGAGACCCAGTACTTC. Its translation is CSVQGPGAETQYF.

The V gene is TRBV5-6, the J gene TRBJ2-1; 7 bases are a match to TRBD2. Per the germline V gene, CDR1 is SGHDT and CDR2 is YYEEEE. The CDR3 runs 14 residues. After removal of 2 bases from V and 7 bases from J, the junction contained 6 bases not matched to a gene. CDR3 region: CASSLGHGRNEQFF. CDR3 bases: TGTGCCAGCAGCTTAGGACACGGGAGGAATGAGCAGTTCTTC.

The V and J genes are TRBV5-1 and TRBJ1-2; D unclear. CDR1 is SGHRS, CDR2 YFSETQ, per germline. Trimming pared 0 bases from V and 8 bases from J, leaving 14 bases between. This CDR3 contains 14 residues. The CDR3 DNA reads TGCGCCAGCAGCTTGGCCCAGGAAAGGAGGGGCTACACCTTC. This gives the protein CASSLAQERRGYTF.

The chain has TRBV3-1 (or the pseudogene TRBV3-2) and TRBJ2-2; tentatively, D is TRBD1 (6 bases). This CDR3 region has 17 residues. Germline V gives CDR1 LGHDT, CDR2 YNNKEL (reference sequence). The V end lost 5 bases, the J end lost 1 base, and 17 bases lay between the germline ends. The CDR3: CASSSRRGTKNTGELFF. DNA of the CDR3: TGTGCCAGCAGCTCCCGCCGAGGGACAAAGAACACCGGGGAGCTGTTTTTT.

This clone has only one observation. The CDR3 sequence is CAWSQTGIEAFF. CDR3 sequence (DNA): TGTGCCTGGAGTCAGACAGGGATTGAAGCTTTCTTT. The rearrangement uses TRBV30 and TRBJ1-1; 7 nucleotides align to TRBD1. CDR3 size: 12 residues. CDR1 is GTSNPN and CDR2 is SVGIG in the germline V gene (reference sequence). Losses at the gene ends were 2 bases for V and 7 bases for J; bases not matched to a gene: 4. The full variable domain, its missing parts supplied by reference TRBV30 and TRBJ1-1, is SQTIHQWPATLVQPVGSPLSLECTVEGTSNPNLYWYRQAAGRGLQLLFYSVGIGQISSEVPQNLSASRPQDRQFILSSKKLLLSDSGFYLCAWSQTGIEAFFGQGTRLTVV.

This chain links TRBV7-2 with TRBJ1-6, with D uncertain. The germline gives CDR1 SGHTA, CDR2 FQGNSA. V was pared by 5 bases and J by 13 bases, with 15 bases between. The CDR3 has 13 amino acids. CDR3 DNA sequence: TGTGCCAGCAGCCCCCGGGCCCCTAGCCCCCTCCACTTT. Protein product: CASSPRAPSPLHF.

This sequence joins TRBV27 and TRBJ1-5; 7 nucleotides line up with TRBD1. Germline trimming cut 3 bases from V and 9 bases from J; bases unmatched to any gene: 8. Germline V gene data show CDR1 as MNHEY and CDR2 as SMNVEV (reference sequence). The CDR3 is made up of 14 amino acids. The CDR3 here is CASSFGQATRPQHF. CDR3 sequence (DNA): TGTGCCAGCAGTTTCGGACAGGCGACTAGGCCCCAGCATTTT.

This clone was detected a few times. The chain is built from TRBV6-5 and TRBJ1-1; no definite D call. CDR3 length equals 13 residues. V was shortened by 3 bases and J by 1 base, with 6 bases between the two germline ends. From germline, CDR1 is MNHEY and CDR2 SVGAGI. The CDR3 region is CASSYGRNTEAFF. In nucleotides, the CDR3 is TGTGCCAGCAGTTATGGCAGGAACACTGAAGCTTTCTTT.

The chain employs TRBV19 and TRBJ1-2; D unresolved. The CDR3 contains 12 residues. V dropped 7 bases and J dropped 8 bases, with 14 bases sitting between them. CDR1 is LNHDA and CDR2 is SQIVND in the germline V gene (reference sequence). The CDR3 DNA reads TGTGCCAGTAACTCACTACTTGGCGGCTACACCTTC. Translated, it gives CASNSLLGGYTF.

The chain uses TRBV5-1 and TRBJ2-2, with D tentatively TRBD2 (5 bases). The CDR3 runs to 15 residues. V was pared by 0 bases and J by 5 bases, with 11 bases between. The germline V gene encodes CDR1 SGHRS and CDR2 YFSETQ. Written as DNA, the CDR3 is TGCGCCAGCAGCTTGGGAGGGAGAACAACCGGGGAGCTGTTTTTT. It yields the protein CASSLGGRTTGELFF. Full variable domain (remainder filled in from reference TRBV5-1 and TRBJ2-2): KAGVTQTPRYLIKTRGQQVTLSCSPISGHRSVSWYQQTPGQGLQFLFEYFSETQRNKGNFPGRFSGRQFSNSRSEMNVSTLELGDSALYLCASSLGGRTTGELFFGEGSRLTVL.

The chain couples TRBV27 to TRBJ1-2; 11 bases match TRBD1. V gave up 5 bases and J gave up 9 bases; unmatched junction bases: 5. Germline V lookup: CDR1 MNHEY, CDR2 SMNVEV (reference sequence). This CDR3 contains 13 residues. The CDR3 coding sequence is TGTGCCAGCAGTGCCGGGACAGGGGGTAGCTACACCTTC. Its translation: CASSAGTGGSYTF.

The genes are TRBV18 and TRBJ1-1; D ambiguous. V was trimmed by 4 bases and J by 1 base, leaving 13 bases between them. The CDR3 covers 15 residues. The germline CDR1 and CDR2 sequences are KGHSH and LQKENI. The CDR3 here is CASSQLQVPNTEAFF. Here the CDR3 DNA reads TGTGCCAGCTCACAGCTCCAGGTTCCGAACACTGAAGCTTTCTTT.

This chain uses TRBV29-1 with TRBJ1-1; D is unclear. The CDR3 length is 13 residues. Trimming left V 4 bases short and J 0 bases short, with 9 bases between. Germline CDR1 reads SQVTM; CDR2 reads ANQGSEA. DNA of the CDR3: TGCAGCGTTGGTACAACACTGAACACTGAAGCTTTCTTT. Its translation: CSVGTTLNTEAFF.

This chain joins TRBV7-3 and TRBJ2-7, with 9 bases identical to TRBD1. Losses at the gene ends were 5 bases for V and 0 bases for J; bases not matched to a gene: 5. Germline V gene data show CDR1 as SGHTA and CDR2 as FQGTGA. The CDR3 sequence is 15 residues long. CDR3 protein: CASSLQGAISYEQYF. CDR3 sequence (DNA): TGTGCCAGCAGCCTACAGGGGGCTATCTCCTACGAGCAGTACTTC.

The chain has TRBV6-5 and TRBJ1-2; 10 bases align to TRBD1. Trimming took 6 bases from V and 3 from J; bases not matched to a gene: 1. Germline CDR1 and CDR2: MNHEY and SVGAGI. The CDR3 has 13 residues. The DNA for the CDR3 is TGTGCCAGCAGGGGGACAGGGGACTATGGCTACACCTTC. It codes for CASRGTGDYGYTF.

The chain recombines TRBV5-1 with TRBJ2-1, with a possible D match to TRBD1 (6 bases). Germline lookup yields CDR1 SGHRS and CDR2 YFSETQ. This CDR3 contains 18 residues. The germline V and J ends were trimmed by 0 bases and 1 base, with 17 bases remaining between them. CDR3 nucleotides: TGCGCCAGCAGCTTGGCGGTGCAGGGGCCGGTTTCCTACAATGAGCAGTTCTTC. Its protein product is CASSLAVQGPVSYNEQFF.

This clone came up once. The genes are TRBV7-8 and TRBJ1-2; 9 nucleotides match TRBD1. Germline CDR1 and CDR2: SGHVS and FQNEAQ. The J segment lost 8 bases and the V segment lost 4 bases, leaving 11 bases of the junction unmatched. The CDR3 spans 15 residues. For the CDR3, the DNA is TGTGCCAGCAGCTCAAGGGACAGGGCCGGGGTAGGCTACACCTTC. The encoded protein is CASSSRDRAGVGYTF.

The chain links TRBV27 to TRBJ2-7; 7 bases fit TRBD1. Germline CDR1 reads MNHEY; CDR2 reads SMNVEV (reference sequence). This CDR3 has 16 amino acids. Losses at the gene ends were 5 bases for V and 1 base for J; bases not matched to a gene: 11. The CDR3 coding sequence is TGTGCCAGCAGTCCCCTCGACAGGGTAGGGTCCTACGAGCAGTACTTC. Its protein product is CASSPLDRVGSYEQYF.

The chain has TRBV28 and TRBJ1-1; D is perhaps TRBD1 (5 bases). This CDR3 is 14 amino acids long. Per germline, CDR1 MDHEN and CDR2 SYDVKM. V gave up 4 bases and J gave up 10 bases, with 19 bases separating them. In nucleotides, the CDR3 is TGTGCCAGCAGTTCTCCGCAGGGAAGGTCGGGAGCTTTCTTT. Its protein product is CASSSPQGRSGAFF.

This clone was seen more than once but under ten times. This chain links TRBV6-5 with TRBJ1-6; perhaps TRBD1 as D (5 bases). V was trimmed by 7 bases and J by 10 bases, leaving 20 bases between them. The CDR3 sequence is 15 residues long. Germline V gives CDR1 MNHEY, CDR2 SVGAGI. The CDR3 is CASNVLQGRSSPLHF. In DNA form, the CDR3 reads TGTGCCAGCAACGTCCTCCAGGGCAGGTCCTCACCCCTCCACTTT.

V gene TRBV9 combines with J gene TRBJ1-1; no clear D. Germline V gives CDR1 SGDLS, CDR2 YYNGEE. V was pared by 0 bases and J by 1 base, with 10 bases between. The CDR3 contains 15 residues. CDR3 coding DNA: TGTGCCAGCAGCGTAGGTGGACTAACGAACACTGAAGCTTTCTTT. This encodes CASSVGGLTNTEAFF.

V usage is TRBV2 and J usage is TRBJ1-5; tentative D call: TRBD1 (5 bases). Per germline, CDR1 SNHLY and CDR2 FYNNEI. CDR3 length equals 15 residues. Between the trimmed V and J ends, which lost 2 bases and 0 bases, there was a span of 8 bases. The CDR3 region is CASSERTHSNQPQHF. CDR3 in DNA: TGTGCCAGCAGTGAAAGGACACATAGCAATCAGCCCCAGCATTTT.

The rearrangement joins TRBV7-2 to TRBJ2-2; TRBD1 matches at 8 bases. After removal of 6 bases from V and 7 bases from J, the junction contained 7 bases not matched to a gene. The V gene's germline CDR1 is SGHTA and CDR2 FQGNSA. The CDR3 is made up of 14 amino acids. CDR3 amino acids: CASRPDRAGGELFF. The CDR3 DNA is TGTGCCAGCAGACCGGACAGGGCCGGCGGGGAGCTGTTTTTT.

This clone has just a few counts. This chain joins TRBV19 and TRBJ1-1, with D hard to call. The CDR3 loop spans 14 amino acids. CDR1 and CDR2 (germline): LNHDA, SQIVND (reference sequence). Trimming left V 9 bases short and J 6 bases short, with 20 bases between. In nucleotides, the CDR3 is TGTGCCAGCCTTAGGCGGGAGATTAAATCTGAAGCTTTCTTT. This codes for CASLRREIKSEAFF. The full variable domain, completed using reference TRBV19 and TRBJ1-1, is DGGITQSPKYLFRKEGQNVTLSCEQNLNHDAMYWYRQDPGQGLRLIYYSQIVNDFQKGDIAEGYSVSREKKESFPLTVTSAQKNPTAFYLCASLRREIKSEAFFGQGTRLTVV.